This T cell receptor (beta chain) was recovered during a study of vaccination effects on CD4 cells after COVID-19. On the study more broadly: Sampling occurred a median 72 days post second dose, range 14 to 241.

The CDR3 is 16 amino acids. Germline lookup yields CDR1 SGHRS and CDR2 YFSETQ. V was pared by 6 bases and J by 3 bases, with 11 bases of the junction left unmatched. Profiled with immunoSEQ multiplex PCR; TCRdb holds only in-frame clones, not every one. The profile shows some 69,000 clones, around two thirds of them singletons. Expansion with viral peptide pools was applied to antigen-specific CD4+ T cells by the ViraFEST assay prior to sequencing. Once cultured for more than nine days, the cells underwent separation to obtain CD4+ T cells. Participants completed two doses of the BNT162b2 or mRNA-1273 vaccine. Concerning this clone: Antigen: not known.

This TCR derives from a human donor who received a COVID-19 vaccine. Sequencing used CD4+ T cells from PBMCs cultured with HCoV-229E spike peptides, obtained after COVID-19 vaccination. The chain uses TRBV5-1 and TRBJ2-1, with 8 bases fitting TRBD2. CDR3 sequence: CASTTTTSADYNEQFF. Here the CDR3 DNA reads TGCGCCAGCACCACAACGACTAGCGCCGACTACAATGAGCAGTTCTTC.